Shown below are 15 T cell receptor beta chains from a single sample sequenced in a study of diagnostic markers for celiac disease. TCRdb reanalyzed the reads, giving one entry per CDR3 protein sequence and no DNA. In all, the sample yields around 8,000 distinct CDR3 sequences. The sequenced sample consisted of either unsorted cells or a sorted T cell fraction (not recorded which). These receptors were obtained from a human donor. This table probably holds off-target reads from a library built for another chain.

The chain combines TRBV5-1 with TRBJ2-2; TCRdb's D call, TRBD2, is unchecked because there is no DNA. Germline V gives CDR1 SGHRS, CDR2 YFSETQ. The CDR3 loop spans 17 amino acids. The CDR3 loop reads CASSFKTSPMNTGELFF.

Considering frequency, this clonotype is medium-sized (0.01 to 0.1%). The chain has TRBV2 and TRBJ1-6; the TRBD1 assignment by TCRdb is unverifiable without DNA. In germline, CDR1 is SNHLY, CDR2 FYNNEI. The CDR3 extends over 13 amino acids. CDR3 in amino acids: CASWTERNSPLHF.

This chain links TRBV12-3 or TRBV12-4 with TRBJ2-5; without DNA, the TCRdb call of TRBD1 cannot be checked. The length of the CDR3 is 15 residues. CDR3 amino acids: CASSLGGQGGETQYF.

The chain recombines TRBV5-4 with TRBJ1-4; there is no DNA to check the TCRdb D call of TRBD1. The CDR3 is 15 amino acids. Germline loops: CDR1 SGHNT, CDR2 YYREEE (reference sequence). The CDR3 protein is CASSLEQGEREKLFF.

This clonotype registers medium-sized (0.01 to 0.1%) by frequency. This chain uses TRBV25-1 with TRBJ1-2; checking the TCRdb D call of TRBD1 is not possible without DNA. Germline V lookup: CDR1 MGHDK, CDR2 SYGVNS. This CDR3 contains 15 residues. The CDR3 loop reads CASSGWDREAHGYTF.

The chain is built from TRBV6-5 and TRBJ1-5; the TCRdb D gene call, TRBD1, has no DNA to confirm it. Per the germline V gene, CDR1 is MNHEY and CDR2 is SVGAGI. This CDR3 has 17 residues. This CDR3 is CASSFLPPLFSNQPQHF.

This clonotype is deemed medium-sized (0.01 to 0.1%) by its frequency. The rearrangement uses TRBV7-9 and TRBJ2-1. From germline, CDR1 is SEHNR and CDR2 FQNEAQ (reference sequence). This CDR3 is built from 11 residues. The CDR3: CASSLGDEQFF.

The chain carries TRBV6-6 and TRBJ2-2; the TCRdb call, TRBD1, lacks DNA for checking. Germline V gene sequence: CDR1 MNHNY, CDR2 SVGAGI (reference sequence). The CDR3 covers 14 residues. This chain's CDR3 is CASSTTGGNGELFF.

This chain links TRBV28 with TRBJ2-3; TCRdb's D call, TRBD1, is unchecked because there is no DNA. The CDR3 runs 14 residues. The germline gives CDR1 MDHEN, CDR2 SYDVKM. The CDR3 loop is CASSVTGSTDTQYF. Together with reference TRBV28 and TRBJ2-3, the CDR3 gives the full variable domain: DVKVTQSSRYLVKRTGEKVFLECVQDMDHENMFWYRQDPGLGLRLIYFSYDVKMKEKGDIPEGYSVSREKKERFSLILESASTNQTSMYLCASSVTGSTDTQYFGPGTRLTVL.

The chain carries TRBV6-6 and TRBJ1-1; there is no DNA to check the TCRdb D call of TRBD1. The germline gives CDR1 MNHNY, CDR2 SVGAGI (reference sequence). CDR3 size: 17 residues. CDR3 region: CASSYSVRGRGHTEAFF.

The V call is TRBV29-1, the J call TRBJ2-5; TCRdb designates TRBD2, a call that cannot be tested without DNA. Per germline, CDR1 SQVTM and CDR2 ANQGSEA. The CDR3 runs 13 residues. Here the CDR3 reads CSVGEGRAETQYF.

The chain combines TRBV20-1 with TRBJ1-5; TCRdb returns TRBD1, unconfirmable since there is no DNA. Germline V CDR1 and CDR2: DFQATT, SNEGSKA (reference sequence). The length of the CDR3 is 13 residues. CDR3 residues: CSAMGQVNQPQHF.

This rearrangement joins TRBV10-1 to TRBJ2-1; TCRdb indicates TRBD2, and absent DNA this call remains unverified. CDR3 length: 14 amino acids. The germline V gene encodes CDR1 WNHNN and CDR2 SYGVQD (reference sequence). The CDR3: CASSPGLASNEQFF.

By frequency, this clonotype registers medium-sized. The chain employs TRBV12-3 or TRBV12-4 and TRBJ1-4; TCRdb's D call of TRBD1 is untestable without DNA. CDR3 size: 14 residues. CDR3 residues: CASSLGPPNEKLFF.

The chain is built from TRBV18 and TRBJ2-5; TCRdb calls TRBD1, which cannot be checked without DNA. The CDR3 consists of 15 residues. Per the germline V gene, CDR1 is KGHSH and CDR2 is LQKENI. The CDR3 sequence: CASSPSTGAEETQYF.